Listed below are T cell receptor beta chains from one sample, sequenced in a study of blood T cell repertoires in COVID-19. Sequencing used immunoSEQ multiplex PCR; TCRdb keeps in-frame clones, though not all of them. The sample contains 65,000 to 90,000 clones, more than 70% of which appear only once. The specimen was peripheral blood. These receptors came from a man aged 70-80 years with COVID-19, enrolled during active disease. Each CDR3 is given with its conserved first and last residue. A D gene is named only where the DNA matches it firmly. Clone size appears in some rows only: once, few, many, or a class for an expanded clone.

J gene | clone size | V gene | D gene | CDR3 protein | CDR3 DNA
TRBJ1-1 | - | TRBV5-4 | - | CASSPPGNKNTEAFF | TGTGCCAGCAGCCCCCCGGGAAATAAAAACACTGAAGCTTTCTTT
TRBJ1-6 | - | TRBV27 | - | CASSLINGGDSPLHF | TGTGCCAGCAGTTTAATTAACGGCGGGGATTCACCCCTCCACTTT
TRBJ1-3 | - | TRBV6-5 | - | CASSYSPVGNTIYF | TGTGCCAGCAGTTACTCGCCGGTTGGAAACACCATATATTTT
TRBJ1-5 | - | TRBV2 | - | CASSQDSQNQPQHF | TGTGCCAGCAGCCAGGACAGTCAAAATCAGCCCCAGCATTTT
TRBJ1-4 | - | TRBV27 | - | CASSPARAAEKLFF | TGTGCCAGCAGTCCTGCAAGAGCTGCGGAAAAACTGTTTTTT
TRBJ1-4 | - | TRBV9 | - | CASSVGHGFNEKLFF | TGTGCCAGCAGCGTAGGACATGGGTTTAATGAAAAACTGTTTTTT
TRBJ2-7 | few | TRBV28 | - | CASSYRTDNYEQYF | TGTGCCAGCAGTTATCGGACAGACAACTACGAGCAGTACTTC
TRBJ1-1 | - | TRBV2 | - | CASRWDIWGNTEAFF | TGTGCCAGCAGATGGGACATCTGGGGGAACACTGAAGCTTTCTTT
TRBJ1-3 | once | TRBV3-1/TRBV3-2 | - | CASSQGTANSGNTIYF | TGTGCCAGCAGCCAAGGGACAGCAAATTCTGGAAACACCATATATTTT
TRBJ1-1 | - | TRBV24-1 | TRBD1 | CATSPTGQRTEAFF | TGTGCCACCAGCCCAACGGGACAGAGGACTGAAGCTTTCTTT
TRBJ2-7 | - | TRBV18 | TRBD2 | CASSPQAGVSYEQYF | TGTGCCAGCTCACCACAAGCGGGAGTCTCCTACGAGCAGTACTTC
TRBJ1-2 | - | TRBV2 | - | CASSEGQATYGYTF | TGTGCCAGCAGTGAAGGACAGGCCACCTATGGCTACACCTTC
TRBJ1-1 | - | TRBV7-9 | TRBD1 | CASSLAVQGADTEAFF | TGTGCCAGCAGCTTAGCAGTCCAGGGGGCGGACACTGAAGCTTTCTTT
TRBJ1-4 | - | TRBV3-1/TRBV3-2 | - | CASSQPGGGTLNEKLFF | TGTGCCAGCAGCCAACCCGGGGGAGGGACCCTTAATGAAAAACTGTTTTTT
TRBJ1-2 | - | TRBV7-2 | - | CASSFGYGNYGYTF | TGTGCCAGCAGCTTCGGGTACGGGAACTATGGCTACACCTTC
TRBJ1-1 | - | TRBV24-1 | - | CATSDRGGENTEAFF | TGTGCCACCAGTGACCGGGGAGGGGAAAACACTGAAGCTTTCTTT
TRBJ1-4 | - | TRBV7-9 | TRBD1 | CASSPDRGVKEKLFF | TGTGCCAGCAGCCCAGACAGGGGCGTTAAAGAAAAACTGTTTTTT
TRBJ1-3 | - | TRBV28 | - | CASSSENTIYF | TGTGCCAGCAGCTCCGAGAACACCATATATTTT
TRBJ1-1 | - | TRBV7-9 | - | CASSSDPSGGRAFF | TGTGCCAGCAGCTCGGACCCATCAGGAGGGAGAGCTTTCTTT
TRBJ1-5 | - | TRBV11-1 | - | CASSLAPSQPQHF | TGTGCCAGCAGCTTAGCCCCCAGTCAGCCCCAGCATTTT
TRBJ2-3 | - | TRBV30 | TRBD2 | CAWSRLAAITDTQYF | TGTGCCTGGAGTCGACTAGCGGCCATCACAGATACGCAGTATTTT
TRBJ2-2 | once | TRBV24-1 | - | CATSDLRGNTGELFF | TGTGCCACCAGTGATTTGAGGGGTAACACCGGGGAGCTGTTTTTT
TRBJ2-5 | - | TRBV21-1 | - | CASSKLRGPRETQYF | TGTGCCAGCAGCAAACTTCGAGGGCCTAGGGAGACCCAGTACTTC
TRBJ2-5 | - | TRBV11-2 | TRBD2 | CASCRGVQETQYF | TGTGCCAGCTGCCGGGGGGTCCAAGAGACCCAGTACTTC
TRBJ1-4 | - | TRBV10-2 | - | CASSPGNEKLFF | TGCGCCAGCTCGCCGGGTAATGAAAAACTGTTTTTT
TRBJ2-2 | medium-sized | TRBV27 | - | CASSSTINTGELFF | TGTGCCAGCAGTTCCACAATTAACACCGGGGAGCTGTTTTTT
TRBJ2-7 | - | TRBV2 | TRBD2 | CASSEAGLAGAEQYF | TGTGCCAGCAGTGAAGCGGGACTAGCGGGAGCCGAGCAGTACTTC
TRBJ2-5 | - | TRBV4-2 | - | CASSKIADTKETQYF | TGTGCCAGCAGCAAGATAGCCGATACCAAAGAGACCCAGTACTTC
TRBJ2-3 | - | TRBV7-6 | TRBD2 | CASSLKAGRTDTQYF | TGTGCCAGCAGCTTAAAGGCCGGGAGGACAGATACGCAGTATTTT
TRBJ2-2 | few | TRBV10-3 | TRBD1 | CATGQGMANTGELFF | TGTGCCACGGGACAGGGAATGGCGAACACCGGGGAGCTGTTTTTT
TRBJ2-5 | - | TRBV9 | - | CASSPRTLQETQYF | TGTGCCAGCAGCCCAAGGACTCTCCAAGAGACCCAGTACTTC
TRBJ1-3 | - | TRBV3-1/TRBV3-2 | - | CASSQDGGFSGNTIYF | TGTGCCAGCAGCCAAGATGGGGGCTTCTCTGGAAACACCATATATTTT
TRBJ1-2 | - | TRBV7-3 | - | CASSLQPGIDGYTF | TGTGCCAGCAGCTTACAGCCCGGGATCGATGGCTACACCTTC
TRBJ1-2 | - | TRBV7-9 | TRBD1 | CASSSTGIRVYGYTF | TGTGCCAGCAGCTCGACAGGGATTAGAGTCTATGGCTACACCTTC
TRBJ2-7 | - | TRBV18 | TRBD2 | CASSPSGRADEQYF | TGTGCCAGCTCACCGAGCGGGAGGGCCGACGAGCAGTACTTC
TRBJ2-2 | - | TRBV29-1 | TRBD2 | CSVGPSGSATGELFF | TGCAGCGTTGGGCCCAGCGGGAGCGCCACCGGGGAGCTGTTTTTT
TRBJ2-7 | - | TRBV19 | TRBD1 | CASSASWDRSYEQYF | TGTGCCAGTAGTGCCTCTTGGGACAGGTCGTACGAGCAGTACTTC